A selection of T cell receptor beta chains follows, all from one sample in a study of beta chain features in type 1 diabetes. Method: immunoSEQ multiplex PCR; TCRdb's copy keeps in-frame clones and lacks some. The sample has a few hundred thousand clones, about 10% seen once. The sequenced material came from central memory CD4+ T cells from blood. These receptors came from a man aged 25 to 45 with type 1 diabetes. Each CDR3 is given with its conserved first and last residue. The D gene is left open where the match is weak. A row's size may be missing; if present it is once, few, many or a size class.

few	TRBV6-5	14	TRBD1	TRBJ2-2	CASSADRRTGELFF	TGTGCCAGCAGTGCGGACAGGCGCACCGGGGAGCTGTTTTTT
NA	TRBV29-1	12	TRBD2	TRBJ2-2	CSVKAGAGELFF	TGCAGCGTTAAGGCGGGGGCCGGGGAGCTGTTTTTT
NA	TRBV7-3	13	TRBD1	TRBJ1-2	CASSLTGGSGYTF	TGTGCCAGCAGCTTAACAGGGGGCAGTGGCTACACCTTC
few	TRBV9	14	NA	TRBJ2-7	CASSGDQSSYEQYF	TGTGCCAGCAGCGGGGACCAGAGCTCCTACGAGCAGTACTTC
many	TRBV7-9	13	NA	TRBJ1-4	CASSSRTDEKLFF	TGTGCCAGCAGCTCGAGGACGGATGAAAAACTGTTTTTT
NA	TRBV5-4	14	TRBD1	TRBJ2-5	CASSWGQVQETQYF	TGTGCCAGCAGCTGGGGACAGGTCCAAGAGACCCAGTACTTC
few	TRBV28	14	TRBD1	TRBJ1-2	CASSSLQGRNGYTF	TGTGCCAGCAGTTCGCTACAGGGGCGGAATGGCTACACCTTC
few	TRBV4-1	19	NA	TRBJ1-5	CASSQDWVGRRGLGQPQHF	TGCGCCAGCAGCCAAGATTGGGTGGGGAGGAGGGGTTTAGGTCAGCCCCAGCATTTT
NA	TRBV28	15	NA	TRBJ2-7	CASSSPGGNSYEQYF	TGTGCCAGCAGTTCTCCTGGCGGGAACTCCTACGAGCAGTACTTC
NA	TRBV5-4	16	TRBD2	TRBJ2-2	CASSGSSGRAPGELFF	TGTGCCAGCAGCGGTTCTAGCGGGAGGGCCCCCGGGGAGCTGTTTTTT
NA	TRBV12-5	13	NA	TRBJ2-3	CASGLDQADTQYF	TGTGCTAGTGGTTTGGACCAAGCAGATACGCAGTATTTT
many	TRBV6-6	9	NA	TRBJ1-1	CAAGREAFF	TGTGCCGCAGGGAGGGAGGCTTTCTTT
NA	TRBV30	13	NA	TRBJ2-3	CAWDSYSTDTQYF	TGTGCCTGGGACAGTTATAGCACAGATACGCAGTATTTT
NA	TRBV28	16	TRBD2	TRBJ2-1	CASSIPSGFSYNEQFF	TGTGCCAGCAGTATCCCTAGCGGGTTCTCCTACAATGAGCAGTTCTTC
once	TRBV5-6	13	TRBD1	TRBJ2-5	CASSLDGDRDNYF	TGTGCCAGCAGCTTAGATGGGGACAGGGATAACTACTTC
few	TRBV7-2	12	NA	TRBJ2-2	CASSFYIGELFF	TGTGCCAGCAGCTTCTACATCGGGGAGCTGTTTTTT
few	TRBV5-1	14	NA	TRBJ2-4	CASSLRSDKNIQYF	TGCGCCAGCAGCTTGAGAAGTGACAAAAACATTCAGTACTTC
few	TRBV29-1	12	NA	TRBJ1-1	CSVEKVGTEAFF	TGCAGCGTTGAGAAGGTGGGCACTGAAGCTTTCTTT
few	TRBV7-9	13	NA	TRBJ2-3	CASSLASTDTQYF	TGTGCCAGCAGCTTGGCTAGCACAGATACGCAGTATTTT
NA	TRBV2	17	TRBD1	TRBJ2-5	CASSSRPRQGPQETQYF	TGTGCCAGCAGTTCGAGACCGAGACAGGGACCCCAAGAGACCCAGTACTTC
NA	TRBV5-1	15	TRBD2	TRBJ2-1	CASSPLAGSYNEQFF	TGCGCCAGCAGCCCATTAGCGGGCTCCTACAATGAGCAGTTCTTC
NA	TRBV6-5	14	NA	TRBJ2-1	CASSRSGGYNEQFF	TGTGCCAGCAGCCGGTCTGGGGGGTACAATGAGCAGTTCTTC
NA	TRBV30	15	TRBD1	TRBJ1-4	CAWSSTGGSNEKLFF	TGTGCCTGGAGCTCTACAGGGGGAAGTAATGAAAAACTGTTTTTT
few	TRBV5-1	16	NA	TRBJ2-3	CASSSVGEAGTDTQYF	TGCGCCAGCAGCTCTGTAGGGGAGGCTGGCACAGATACGCAGTATTTT
NA	TRBV5-1	14	NA	TRBJ2-7	CASSLGGATREQYF	TGCGCCAGCAGCTTGGGGGGAGCTACTCGGGAGCAGTACTTC
NA	TRBV7-3	14	TRBD2	TRBJ2-1	CASTPGLEYNEQFF	TGTGCCAGCACCCCGGGACTAGAGTACAATGAGCAGTTCTTC
NA	TRBV4-2	13	NA	TRBJ1-1	CASSQGGVVEAFF	TGTGCCAGCAGCCAAGGGGGCGTTGTTGAAGCTTTCTTT
NA	TRBV9	14	NA	TRBJ2-7	CASSVASDSHEQYF	TGTGCCAGCAGCGTTGCGTCGGATTCCCACGAGCAGTACTTC
NA	TRBV6-6	13	TRBD2	TRBJ2-1	CATTSGSLLEQFF	TGTGCCACCACTAGCGGGAGTCTTCTTGAGCAGTTCTTC
few	TRBV25-1	15	NA	TRBJ2-5	CASSEFSGGGETQYF	TGTGCCAGCAGTGAATTCTCCGGGGGTGGGGAGACCCAGTACTTC
many	TRBV19	15	NA	TRBJ2-1	CASSLQVDSYNEQFF	TGTGCCAGTAGTCTACAGGTTGACTCCTACAATGAGCAGTTCTTC
few	TRBV27	17	TRBD2	TRBJ2-1	CASSSYSGGDEYNEQFF	TGTGCCAGCAGTTCCTATAGCGGGGGGGATGAGTACAATGAGCAGTTCTTC
many	TRBV18	14	NA	TRBJ2-3	CASSPPEQTDTQYF	TGTGCCAGCTCCCCGCCAGAGCAAACAGATACGCAGTATTTT
NA	TRBV27	13	NA	TRBJ2-7	CASKLTNSYEQYF	TGTGCCAGCAAGTTGACGAACTCCTACGAGCAGTACTTC
few	TRBV27	15	TRBD2	TRBJ2-3	CASSLVGGMGDTQYF	TGTGCCAGCAGTTTGGTCGGGGGGATGGGGGATACGCAGTATTTT
many	TRBV11-2	16	NA	TRBJ2-2	CASSLNPSGTTGELFF	TGTGCCAGCAGCTTAAATCCTAGTGGTACCACCGGGGAGCTGTTTTTT
NA	TRBV20-1	11	NA	TRBJ2-7	CSYEKSYEQYF	TGCAGTTACGAGAAGAGCTACGAGCAGTACTTC
NA	TRBV10-3	16	TRBD1	TRBJ2-7	CAISESRGTGSYEQYF	TGTGCCATCAGTGAGTCGCGGGGGACAGGGAGCTACGAGCAGTACTTC
NA	TRBV18	13	TRBD1	TRBJ1-1	CASSNDRDTEAFF	TGTGCCAGCTCAAATGACAGGGACACTGAAGCTTTCTTT
few	TRBV5-6	13	NA	TRBJ2-5	CASNLQGGETQYF	TGTGCCAGCAACCTGCAGGGGGGAGAGACCCAGTACTTC
NA	TRBV5-4	16	TRBD2	TRBJ2-3	CASSALLAGGADTQYF	TGTGCCAGCAGCGCGTTACTAGCGGGAGGGGCAGATACGCAGTATTTT
many	TRBV15	13	NA	TRBJ2-5	CATSRPGTPRVDF	TGTGCCACCAGCAGACCCGGGACTCCGAGGGTTGACTTC
few	TRBV29-1	13	NA	TRBJ2-5	CSVGIRVQETQYF	TGCAGCGTTGGAATCCGAGTACAAGAGACCCAGTACTTC
NA	TRBV10-3	17	NA	TRBJ2-3	CAISEPWGQVNTDTQYF	TGTGCCATCAGTGAGCCTTGGGGGCAGGTTAACACAGATACGCAGTATTTT
many	TRBV5-4	15	TRBD1	TRBJ2-3	CASSWGTGSTDTQYF	TGTGCCAGCAGCTGGGGGACAGGGAGTACAGATACGCAGTATTTT
NA	TRBV5-4	15	NA	TRBJ2-3	CASSLVGQGTDTQYF	TGTGCCAGCAGCTTAGTAGGGCAGGGCACAGATACGCAGTATTTT
few	TRBV30	13	NA	TRBJ2-7	CAWSTAVAYEQYF	TGTGCCTGGAGTACAGCTGTCGCCTACGAGCAGTACTTC
NA	TRBV28	13	TRBD1	TRBJ2-7	CASRVGQHYEQYF	TGTGCCAGCAGGGTGGGACAGCACTACGAGCAGTACTTC
NA	TRBV7-9	16	NA	TRBJ2-2	CASSHDGTRNTGELFF	TGTGCCAGCAGCCATGATGGGACACGGAACACCGGGGAGCTGTTTTTT
few	TRBV18	14	TRBD1	TRBJ1-1	CASSPFTGDTEAFF	TGTGCCAGCTCACCCTTTACAGGGGACACTGAAGCTTTCTTT
many	TRBV19	13	NA	TRBJ1-1	CASSSNTNTEAFF	TGTGCCAGTAGTTCGAATACGAACACTGAAGCTTTCTTT
few	TRBV4-3	16	NA	TRBJ1-4	CASSQVARQENEKLFF	TGCGCCAGCAGCCAAGTCGCTCGACAGGAAAATGAAAAACTGTTTTTT
NA	TRBV19	14	TRBD2	TRBJ2-5	CASSREVGGETQYF	TGTGCCAGTAGCCGGGAGGTCGGGGGTGAGACCCAGTACTTC
few	TRBV5-5	13	NA	TRBJ2-5	CASSLGPNRAQYF	TGTGCCAGCAGCTTGGGACCAAACCGGGCCCAGTACTTC
few	TRBV15	19	TRBD1	TRBJ1-4	CATSRELGQGANDNEKLFF	TGTGCCACCAGCAGAGAGTTGGGACAGGGGGCGAACGATAATGAAAAACTGTTTTTT
NA	TRBV21-1	12	NA	TRBJ2-7	CASFGSSYEQYF	TGTGCCAGCTTCGGAAGCTCCTACGAGCAGTACTTC